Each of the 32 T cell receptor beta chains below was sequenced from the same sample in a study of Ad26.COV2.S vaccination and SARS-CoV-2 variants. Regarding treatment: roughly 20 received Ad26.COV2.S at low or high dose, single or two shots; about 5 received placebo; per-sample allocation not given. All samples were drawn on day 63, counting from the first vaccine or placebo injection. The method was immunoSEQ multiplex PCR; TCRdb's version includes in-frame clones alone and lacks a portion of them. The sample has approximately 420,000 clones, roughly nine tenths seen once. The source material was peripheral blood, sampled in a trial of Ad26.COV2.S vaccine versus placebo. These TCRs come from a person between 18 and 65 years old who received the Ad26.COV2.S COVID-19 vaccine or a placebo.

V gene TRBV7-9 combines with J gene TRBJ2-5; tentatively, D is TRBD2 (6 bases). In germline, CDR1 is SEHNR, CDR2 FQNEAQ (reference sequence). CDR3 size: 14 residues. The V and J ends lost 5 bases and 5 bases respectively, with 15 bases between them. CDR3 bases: TGTGCCAGCAGCCCAATGGGGGGTTGGGAGACCCAGTACTTC. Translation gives CASSPMGGWETQYF.

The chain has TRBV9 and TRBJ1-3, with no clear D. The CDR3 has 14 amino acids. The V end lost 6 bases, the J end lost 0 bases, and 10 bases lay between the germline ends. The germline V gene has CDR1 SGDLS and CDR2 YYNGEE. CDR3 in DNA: TGTGCCAGCAAAAGGGATTTCTCTGGAAACACCATATATTTT. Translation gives CASKRDFSGNTIYF.

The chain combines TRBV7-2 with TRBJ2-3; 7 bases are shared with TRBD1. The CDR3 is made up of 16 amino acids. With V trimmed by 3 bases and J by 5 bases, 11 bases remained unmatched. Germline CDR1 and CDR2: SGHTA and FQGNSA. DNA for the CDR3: TGTGCCAGCAGCTTCAACCGGGACAGCCGTGGAGATACGCAGTATTTT. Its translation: CASSFNRDSRGDTQYF.

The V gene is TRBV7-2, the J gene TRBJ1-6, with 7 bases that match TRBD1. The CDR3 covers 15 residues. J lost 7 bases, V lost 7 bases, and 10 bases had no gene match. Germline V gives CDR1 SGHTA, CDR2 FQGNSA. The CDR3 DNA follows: TGTGCCAGCACCCGGTGGACAGGAGTCAATTCACCCCTCCACTTT. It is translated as CASTRWTGVNSPLHF.

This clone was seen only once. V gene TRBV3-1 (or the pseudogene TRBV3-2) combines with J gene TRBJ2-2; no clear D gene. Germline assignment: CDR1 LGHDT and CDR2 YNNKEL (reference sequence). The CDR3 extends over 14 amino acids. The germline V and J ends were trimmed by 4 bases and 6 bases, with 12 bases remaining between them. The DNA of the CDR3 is TGTGCCAGCAGCCCGGATGCAGTGGCCGGGGAGCTGTTTTTT. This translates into CASSPDAVAGELFF.

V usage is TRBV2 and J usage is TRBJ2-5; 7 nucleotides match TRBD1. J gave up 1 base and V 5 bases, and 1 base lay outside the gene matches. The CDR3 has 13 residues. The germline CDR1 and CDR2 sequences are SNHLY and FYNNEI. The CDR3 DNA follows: TGTGCCAGCAGTCGGGACAGCCAAGAGACCCAGTACTTC. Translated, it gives CASSRDSQETQYF.

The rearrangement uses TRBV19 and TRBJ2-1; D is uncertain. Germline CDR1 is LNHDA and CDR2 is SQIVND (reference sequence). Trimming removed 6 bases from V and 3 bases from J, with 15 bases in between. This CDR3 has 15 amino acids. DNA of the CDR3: TGTGCCAGTAGCGAGGCATCCCTTATCTACAATGAGCAGTTCTTC. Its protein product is CASSEASLIYNEQFF.

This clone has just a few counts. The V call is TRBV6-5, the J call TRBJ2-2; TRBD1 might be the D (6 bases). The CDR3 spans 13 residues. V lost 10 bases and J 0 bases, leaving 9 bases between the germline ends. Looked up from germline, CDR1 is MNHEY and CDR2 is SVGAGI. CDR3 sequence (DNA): TGTGCCACAGGACAGACGAACACCGGGGAGCTGTTTTTT. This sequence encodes CATGQTNTGELFF.

CDR3 nucleotide sequence: TGTGCCAGCAGCCGCGGCGGGGTGGCAGATACGCAGTATTTT. This translates into CASSRGGVADTQYF. This rearrangement joins TRBV2 to TRBJ2-3, with D maybe TRBD2 (6 bases). V lost 6 bases and J lost 4, with 14 bases in between. This CDR3 contains 14 residues. Germline V gene data show CDR1 as SNHLY and CDR2 as FYNNEI.

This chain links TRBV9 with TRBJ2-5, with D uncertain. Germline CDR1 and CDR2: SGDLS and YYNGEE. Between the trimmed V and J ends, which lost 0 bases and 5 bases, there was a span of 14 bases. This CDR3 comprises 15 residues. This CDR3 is CASSVDSWGIETQYF. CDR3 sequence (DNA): TGTGCCAGCAGCGTAGATTCCTGGGGTATCGAGACCCAGTACTTC.

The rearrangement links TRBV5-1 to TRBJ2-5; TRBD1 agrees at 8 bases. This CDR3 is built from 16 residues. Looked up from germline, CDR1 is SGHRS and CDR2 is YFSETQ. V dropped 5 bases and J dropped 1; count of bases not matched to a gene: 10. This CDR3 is CASRKIDRGSQETQYF. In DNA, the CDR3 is TGCGCCAGCAGGAAAATTGACAGGGGCAGCCAAGAGACCCAGTACTTC.

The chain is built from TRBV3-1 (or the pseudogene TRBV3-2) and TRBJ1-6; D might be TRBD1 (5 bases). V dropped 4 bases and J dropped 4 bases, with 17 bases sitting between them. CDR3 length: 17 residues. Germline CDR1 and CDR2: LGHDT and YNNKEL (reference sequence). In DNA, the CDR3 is TGTGCCAGCAGCCTGCCGGGGACCCAAGGGTATAATTCACCCCTCCACTTT. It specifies CASSLPGTQGYNSPLHF.

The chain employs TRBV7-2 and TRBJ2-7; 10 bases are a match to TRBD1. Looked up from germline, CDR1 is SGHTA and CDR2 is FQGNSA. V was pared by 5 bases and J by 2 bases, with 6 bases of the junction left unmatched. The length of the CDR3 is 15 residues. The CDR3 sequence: CASSVAGTGAYEQYF. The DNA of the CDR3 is TGTGCCAGCAGCGTGGCCGGGACAGGGGCCTACGAGCAGTACTTC.

In nucleotides, the CDR3 is TGTGCCAGCAGGTGGGACATGACCTCCTACGAGCAGTACTTC. This encodes CASRWDMTSYEQYF. This chain links TRBV6-6 with TRBJ2-7; possible D gene TRBD1, 6 bases. Germline CDR1 MNHNY, CDR2 SVGAGI (reference sequence). The CDR3 is 14 amino acids. V shed 6 bases and J shed 0 bases, with 12 bases lying between them.

This chain's CDR3 is CASNVRGLGGANVLTF. The CDR3 DNA is TGCGCCAGCAACGTCAGGGGTTTGGGTGGGGCCAACGTCCTGACTTTC. The rearrangement joins TRBV10-2 to TRBJ2-6; D may be TRBD1 (6 bases). Trimming removed 7 bases from V and 3 bases from J, with 16 bases in between. The CDR3 totals 16 residues. The V gene's germline CDR1 is WSHSY and CDR2 SAAADI.

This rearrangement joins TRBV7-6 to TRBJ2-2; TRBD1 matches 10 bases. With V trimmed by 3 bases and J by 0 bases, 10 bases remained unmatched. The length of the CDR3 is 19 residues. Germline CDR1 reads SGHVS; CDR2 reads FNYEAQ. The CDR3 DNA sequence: TGTGCCAGCAGCTTCCCCTGGACAGGGGGTGACGCGAACACCGGGGAGCTGTTTTTT. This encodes CASSFPWTGGDANTGELFF.

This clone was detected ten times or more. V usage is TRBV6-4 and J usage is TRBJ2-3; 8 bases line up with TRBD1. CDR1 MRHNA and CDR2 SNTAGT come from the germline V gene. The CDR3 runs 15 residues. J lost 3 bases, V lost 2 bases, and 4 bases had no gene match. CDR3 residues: CASSDAGGATDTQYF. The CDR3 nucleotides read TGTGCCAGCAGTGACGCAGGGGGCGCGACAGATACGCAGTATTTT.

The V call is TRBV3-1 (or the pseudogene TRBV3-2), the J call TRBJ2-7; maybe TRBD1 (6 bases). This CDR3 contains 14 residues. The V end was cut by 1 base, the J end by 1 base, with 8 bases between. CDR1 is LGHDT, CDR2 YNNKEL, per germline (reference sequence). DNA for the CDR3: TGTGCCAGCAGCCAAGGGACAGATTCCTACGAGCAGTACTTC. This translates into CASSQGTDSYEQYF.

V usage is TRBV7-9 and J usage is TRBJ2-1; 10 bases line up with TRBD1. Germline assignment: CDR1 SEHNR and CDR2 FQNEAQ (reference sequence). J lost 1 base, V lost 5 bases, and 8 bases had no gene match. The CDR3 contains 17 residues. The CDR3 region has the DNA TGTGCCAGCAGCCCGAGGATGGGACAGGGGTCCTACAATGAGCAGTTCTTC. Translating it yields CASSPRMGQGSYNEQFF.

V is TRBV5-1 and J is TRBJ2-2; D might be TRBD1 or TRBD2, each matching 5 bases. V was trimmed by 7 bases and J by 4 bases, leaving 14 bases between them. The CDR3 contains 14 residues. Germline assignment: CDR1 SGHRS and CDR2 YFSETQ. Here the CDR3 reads CASGGQGSTGELFF. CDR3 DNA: TGCGCCAGCGGCGGGCAGGGTAGCACCGGGGAGCTGTTTTTT. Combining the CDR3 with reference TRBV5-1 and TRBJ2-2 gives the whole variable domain KAGVTQTPRYLIKTRGQQVTLSCSPISGHRSVSWYQQTPGQGLQFLFEYFSETQRNKGNFPGRFSGRQFSNSRSEMNVSTLELGDSALYLCASGGQGSTGELFFGEGSRLTVL.

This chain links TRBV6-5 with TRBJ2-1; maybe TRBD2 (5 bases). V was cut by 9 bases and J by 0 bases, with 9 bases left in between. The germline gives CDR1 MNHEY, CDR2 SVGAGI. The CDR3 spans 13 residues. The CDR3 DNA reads TGTGCCAGTAAGCGGAGCTCCTACAATGAGCAGTTCTTC. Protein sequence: CASKRSSYNEQFF.

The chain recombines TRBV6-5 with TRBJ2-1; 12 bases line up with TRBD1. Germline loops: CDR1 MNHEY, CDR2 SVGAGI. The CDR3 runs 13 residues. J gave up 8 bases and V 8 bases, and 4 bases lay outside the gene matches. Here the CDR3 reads CASQGQGAYEQFF. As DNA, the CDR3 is TGTGCCAGCCAGGGACAGGGGGCCTATGAGCAGTTCTTC.

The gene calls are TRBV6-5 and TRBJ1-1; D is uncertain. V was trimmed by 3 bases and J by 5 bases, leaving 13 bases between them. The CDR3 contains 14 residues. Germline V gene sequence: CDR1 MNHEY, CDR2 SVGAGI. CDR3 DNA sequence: TGTGCCAGCAGTTATGGGCCTCTGGGGACTGAAGCTTTCTTT. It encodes CASSYGPLGTEAFF.

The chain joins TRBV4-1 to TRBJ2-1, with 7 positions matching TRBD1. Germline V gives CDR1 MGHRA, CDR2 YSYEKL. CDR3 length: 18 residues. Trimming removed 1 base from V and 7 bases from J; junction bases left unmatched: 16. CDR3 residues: CASSQVGLRDRDLNEQFF. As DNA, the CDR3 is TGCGCCAGCAGCCAAGTGGGGCTCCGGGACAGAGATTTGAATGAGCAGTTCTTC.

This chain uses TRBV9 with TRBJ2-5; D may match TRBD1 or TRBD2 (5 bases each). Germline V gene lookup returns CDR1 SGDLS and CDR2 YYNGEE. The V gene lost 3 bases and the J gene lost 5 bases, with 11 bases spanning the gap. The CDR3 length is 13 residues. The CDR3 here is CASSAGPSETQYF. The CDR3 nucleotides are TGTGCCAGCAGCGCGGGACCTAGTGAGACCCAGTACTTC. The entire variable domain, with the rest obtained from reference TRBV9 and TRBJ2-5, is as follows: DSGVTQTPKHLITATGQRVTLRCSPRSGDLSVYWYQQSLDQGLQFLIQYYNGEERAKGNILERFSAQQFPDLHSELNLSSLELGDSALYFCASSAGPSETQYFGPGTRLLVL.

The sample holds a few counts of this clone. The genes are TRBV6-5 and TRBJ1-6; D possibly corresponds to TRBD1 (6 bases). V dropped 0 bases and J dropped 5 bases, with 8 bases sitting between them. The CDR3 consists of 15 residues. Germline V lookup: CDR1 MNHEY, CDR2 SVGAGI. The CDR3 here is CASSYSTGDNSPLHF. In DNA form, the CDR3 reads TGTGCCAGCAGTTACTCGACAGGCGATAATTCACCCCTCCACTTT.

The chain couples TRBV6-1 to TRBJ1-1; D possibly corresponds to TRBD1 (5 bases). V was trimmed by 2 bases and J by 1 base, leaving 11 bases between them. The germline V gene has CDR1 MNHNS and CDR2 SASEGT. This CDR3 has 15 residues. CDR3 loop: CASSERSGGNTEAFF. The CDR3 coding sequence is TGTGCCAGCAGTGAACGTTCCGGGGGGAACACTGAAGCTTTCTTT.

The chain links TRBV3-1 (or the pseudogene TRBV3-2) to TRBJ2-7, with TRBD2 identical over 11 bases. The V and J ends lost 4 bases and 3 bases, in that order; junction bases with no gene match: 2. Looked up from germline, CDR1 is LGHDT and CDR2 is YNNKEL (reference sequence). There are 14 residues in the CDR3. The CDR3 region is CASSLGLAVYEQYF. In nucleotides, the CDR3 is TGTGCCAGCAGCCTGGGACTAGCGGTCTACGAGCAGTACTTC.

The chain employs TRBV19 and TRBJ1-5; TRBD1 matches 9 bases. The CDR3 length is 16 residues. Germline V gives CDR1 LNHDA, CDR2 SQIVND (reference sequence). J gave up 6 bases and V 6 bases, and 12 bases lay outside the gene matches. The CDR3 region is CASSPLAGTGSQPQHF. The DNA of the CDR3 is TGTGCCAGTAGCCCCCTAGCCGGGACAGGGAGTCAGCCCCAGCATTTT.

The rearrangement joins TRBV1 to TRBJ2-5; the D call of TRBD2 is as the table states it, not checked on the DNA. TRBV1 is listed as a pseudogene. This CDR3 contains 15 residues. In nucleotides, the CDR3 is TGCACCAGCAGCCAATCCCTTTGCGGGGAAGAGACCCAGTACTTC. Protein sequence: CTSSQSLCGEETQYF.

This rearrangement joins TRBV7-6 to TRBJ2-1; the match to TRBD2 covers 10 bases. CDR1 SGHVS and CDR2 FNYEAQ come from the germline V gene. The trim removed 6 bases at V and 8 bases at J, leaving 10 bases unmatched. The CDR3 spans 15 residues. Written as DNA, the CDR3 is TGTGCCAGCAGTCAGAGCGGGGGGGTTGGGTATGAGCAGTTCTTC. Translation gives CASSQSGGVGYEQFF.

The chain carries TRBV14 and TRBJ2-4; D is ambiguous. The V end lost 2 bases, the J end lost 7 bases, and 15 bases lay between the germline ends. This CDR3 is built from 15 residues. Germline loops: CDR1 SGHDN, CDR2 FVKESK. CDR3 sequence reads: CASSQWVSGNNIQYF. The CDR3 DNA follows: TGTGCCAGCAGCCAATGGGTTAGTGGGAATAACATTCAGTACTTC.